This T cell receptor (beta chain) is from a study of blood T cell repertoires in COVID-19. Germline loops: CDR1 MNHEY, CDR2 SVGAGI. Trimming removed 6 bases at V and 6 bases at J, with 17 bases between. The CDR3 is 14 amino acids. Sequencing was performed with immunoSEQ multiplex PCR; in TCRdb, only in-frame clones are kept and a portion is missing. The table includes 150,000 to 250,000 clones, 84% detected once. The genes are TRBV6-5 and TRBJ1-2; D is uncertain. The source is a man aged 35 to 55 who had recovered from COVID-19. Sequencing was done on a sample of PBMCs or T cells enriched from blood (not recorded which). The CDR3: CASRSPGNTHGYTF. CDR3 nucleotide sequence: TGTGCCAGCAGAAGCCCGGGAAACACCCATGGCTACACCTTC.